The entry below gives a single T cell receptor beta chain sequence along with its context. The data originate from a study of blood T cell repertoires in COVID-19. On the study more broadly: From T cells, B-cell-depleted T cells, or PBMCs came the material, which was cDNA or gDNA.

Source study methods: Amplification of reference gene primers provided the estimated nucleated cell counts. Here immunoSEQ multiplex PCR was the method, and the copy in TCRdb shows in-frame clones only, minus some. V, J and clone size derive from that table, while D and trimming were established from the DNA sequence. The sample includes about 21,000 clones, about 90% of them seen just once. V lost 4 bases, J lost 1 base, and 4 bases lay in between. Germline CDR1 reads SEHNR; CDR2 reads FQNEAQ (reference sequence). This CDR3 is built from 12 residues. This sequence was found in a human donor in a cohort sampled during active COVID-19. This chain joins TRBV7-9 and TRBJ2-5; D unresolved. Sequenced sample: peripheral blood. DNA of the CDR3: TGTGCCAGCAGCTCGAGCCAAGAGACCCAGTACTTC. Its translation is CASSSSQETQYF.